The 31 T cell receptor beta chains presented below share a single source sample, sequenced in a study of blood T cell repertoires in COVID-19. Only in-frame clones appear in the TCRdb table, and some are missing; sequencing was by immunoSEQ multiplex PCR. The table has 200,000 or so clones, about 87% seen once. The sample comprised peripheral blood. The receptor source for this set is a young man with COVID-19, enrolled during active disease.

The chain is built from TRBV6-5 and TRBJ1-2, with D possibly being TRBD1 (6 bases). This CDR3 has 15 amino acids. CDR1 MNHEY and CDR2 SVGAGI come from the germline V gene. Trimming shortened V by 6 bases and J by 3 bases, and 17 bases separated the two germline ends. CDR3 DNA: TGTGCCAGCAGGAACAGATTACAGGGTGACTATGGCTACACCTTC. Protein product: CASRNRLQGDYGYTF.

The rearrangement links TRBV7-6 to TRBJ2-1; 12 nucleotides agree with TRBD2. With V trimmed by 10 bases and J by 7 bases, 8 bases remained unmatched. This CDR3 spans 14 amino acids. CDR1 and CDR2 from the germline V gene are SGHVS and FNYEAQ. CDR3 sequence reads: CATSPLAGGNEQFF. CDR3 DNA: TGTGCCACCTCTCCACTAGCGGGAGGTAATGAGCAGTTCTTC. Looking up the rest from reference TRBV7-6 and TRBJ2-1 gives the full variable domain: GAGVSQSPRYKVTKRGQDVALRCDPISGHVSLYWYRQALGQGPEFLTYFNYEAQQDKSGLPNDRFSAERPEGSISTLTIQRTEQRDSAMYRCATSPLAGGNEQFFGPGTRLTVL.

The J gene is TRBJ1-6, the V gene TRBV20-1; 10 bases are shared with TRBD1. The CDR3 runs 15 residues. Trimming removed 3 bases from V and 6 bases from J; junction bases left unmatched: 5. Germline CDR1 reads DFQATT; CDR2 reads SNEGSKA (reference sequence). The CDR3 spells CSASRGQGINSPLHF. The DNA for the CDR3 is TGCAGTGCTAGTAGGGGACAGGGGATTAATTCACCCCTCCACTTT.

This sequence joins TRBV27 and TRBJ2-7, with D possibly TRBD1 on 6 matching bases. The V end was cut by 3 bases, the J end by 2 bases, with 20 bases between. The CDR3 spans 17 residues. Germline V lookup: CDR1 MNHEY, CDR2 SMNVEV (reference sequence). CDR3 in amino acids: CASSFGGRGIGPYEQYF. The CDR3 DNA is TGTGCCAGCAGTTTCGGCGGCAGGGGAATCGGGCCCTACGAGCAGTACTTC.

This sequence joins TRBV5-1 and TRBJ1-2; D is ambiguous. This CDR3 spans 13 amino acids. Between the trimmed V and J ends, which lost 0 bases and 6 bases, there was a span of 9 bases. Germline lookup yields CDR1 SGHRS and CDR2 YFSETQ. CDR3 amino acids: CASSLGLYDGYTF. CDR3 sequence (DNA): TGCGCCAGCAGCTTGGGTCTCTATGATGGCTACACCTTC.

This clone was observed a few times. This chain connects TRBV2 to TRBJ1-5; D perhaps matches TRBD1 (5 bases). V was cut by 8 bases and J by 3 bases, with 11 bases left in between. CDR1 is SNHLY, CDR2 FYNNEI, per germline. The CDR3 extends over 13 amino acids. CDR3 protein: CASEADTNQPQHF. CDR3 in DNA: TGTGCCAGCGAGGCGGACACCAATCAGCCCCAGCATTTT.

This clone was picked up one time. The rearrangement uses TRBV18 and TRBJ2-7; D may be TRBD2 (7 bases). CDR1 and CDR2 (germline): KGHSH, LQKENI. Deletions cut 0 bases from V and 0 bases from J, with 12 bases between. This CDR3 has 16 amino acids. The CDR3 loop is CASSPPGGLSSYEQYF. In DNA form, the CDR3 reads TGTGCCAGCTCACCACCCGGGGGGCTGAGCTCCTACGAGCAGTACTTC. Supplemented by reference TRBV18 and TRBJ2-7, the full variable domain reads NAGVMQNPRHLVRRRGQEARLRCSPMKGHSHVYWYRQLPEEGLKFMVYLQKENIIDESGMPKERFSAEFPKEGPSILRIQQVVRGDSAAYFCASSPPGGLSSYEQYFGPGTRLTVT.

The CDR3 DNA reads TGTGCCAGCAGTCCCTTCACTGTGAACACTGAAGCTTTCTTT. This codes for CASSPFTVNTEAFF. This chain connects TRBV6-2 or TRBV6-3 to TRBJ1-1; D is unresolved. Per germline, CDR1 MNHEY and CDR2 SVGEGT. This CDR3 has 14 residues. V was pared by 5 bases and J by 0 bases, with 10 bases between.

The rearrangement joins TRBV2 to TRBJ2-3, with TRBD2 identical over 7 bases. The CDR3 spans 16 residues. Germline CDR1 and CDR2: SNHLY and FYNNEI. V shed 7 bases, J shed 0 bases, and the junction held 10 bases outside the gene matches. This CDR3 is CASTRASGPSTDTQYF. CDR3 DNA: TGTGCCAGCACCCGAGCTAGCGGCCCTAGCACAGATACGCAGTATTTT.

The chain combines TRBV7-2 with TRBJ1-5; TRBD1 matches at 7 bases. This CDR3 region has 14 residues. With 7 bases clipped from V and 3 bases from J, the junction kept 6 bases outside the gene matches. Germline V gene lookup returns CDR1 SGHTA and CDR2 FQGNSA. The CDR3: CASTRQGTNQPQHF. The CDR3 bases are TGTGCCAGCACCCGACAGGGCACCAATCAGCCCCAGCATTTT.

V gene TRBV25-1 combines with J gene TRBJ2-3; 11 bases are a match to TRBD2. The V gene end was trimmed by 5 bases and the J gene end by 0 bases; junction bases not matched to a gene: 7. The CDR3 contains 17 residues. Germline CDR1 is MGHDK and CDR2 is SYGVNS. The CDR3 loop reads CASSQTRTSGSTDTQYF. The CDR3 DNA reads TGTGCCAGCAGTCAAACCCGGACTAGCGGGAGCACAGATACGCAGTATTTT. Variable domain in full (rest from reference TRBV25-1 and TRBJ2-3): EADIYQTPRYLVIGTGKKITLECSQTMGHDKMYWYQQDPGMELHLIHYSYGVNSTEKGDLSSESTVSRIRTEHFPLTLESARPSHTSQYLCASSQTRTSGSTDTQYFGPGTRLTVL.

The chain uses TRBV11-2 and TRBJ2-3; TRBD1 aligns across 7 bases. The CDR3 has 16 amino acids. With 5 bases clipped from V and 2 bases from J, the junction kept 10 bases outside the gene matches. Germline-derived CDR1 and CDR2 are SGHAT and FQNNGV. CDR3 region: CASSQGRTGDTDTQYF. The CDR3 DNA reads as TGTGCCAGCAGCCAGGGTAGAACAGGGGACACAGATACGCAGTATTTT.

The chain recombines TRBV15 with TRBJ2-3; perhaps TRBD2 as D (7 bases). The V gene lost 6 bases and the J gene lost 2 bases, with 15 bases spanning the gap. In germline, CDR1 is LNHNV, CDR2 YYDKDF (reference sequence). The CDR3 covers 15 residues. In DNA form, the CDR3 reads TGTGCCACCAGTCGGGTGGGGGGGCCCACAGATACGCAGTATTTT. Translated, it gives CATSRVGGPTDTQYF.

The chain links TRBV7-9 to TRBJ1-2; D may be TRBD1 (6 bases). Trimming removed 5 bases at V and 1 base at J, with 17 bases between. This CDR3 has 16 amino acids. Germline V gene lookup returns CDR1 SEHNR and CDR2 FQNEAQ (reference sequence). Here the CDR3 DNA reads TGTGCCAGCAGCCCGGGCTTGGGACACTTTAACTATGGCTACACCTTC. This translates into CASSPGLGHFNYGYTF.

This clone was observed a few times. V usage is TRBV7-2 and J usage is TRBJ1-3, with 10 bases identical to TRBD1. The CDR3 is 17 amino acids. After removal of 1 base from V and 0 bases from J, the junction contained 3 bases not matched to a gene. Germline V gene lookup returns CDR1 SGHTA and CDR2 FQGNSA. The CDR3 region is CASSLGGQGLSGNTIYF. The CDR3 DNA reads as TGTGCCAGCAGCTTAGGGGGACAGGGGCTCTCTGGAAACACCATATATTTT.

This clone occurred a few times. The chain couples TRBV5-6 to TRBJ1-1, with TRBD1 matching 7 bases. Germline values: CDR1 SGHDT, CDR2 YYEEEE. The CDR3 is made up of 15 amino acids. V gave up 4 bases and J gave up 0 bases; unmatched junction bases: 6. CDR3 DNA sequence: TGTGCCAGCAGCGAAGGGGACAGAATGAACACTGAAGCTTTCTTT. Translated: CASSEGDRMNTEAFF.

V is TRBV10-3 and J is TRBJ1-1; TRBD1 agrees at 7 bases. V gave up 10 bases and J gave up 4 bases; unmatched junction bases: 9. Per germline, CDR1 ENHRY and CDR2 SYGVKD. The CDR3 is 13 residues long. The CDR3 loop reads CATLVQGGTEAFF. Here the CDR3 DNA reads TGTGCCACCCTCGTCCAGGGGGGCACTGAAGCTTTCTTT.

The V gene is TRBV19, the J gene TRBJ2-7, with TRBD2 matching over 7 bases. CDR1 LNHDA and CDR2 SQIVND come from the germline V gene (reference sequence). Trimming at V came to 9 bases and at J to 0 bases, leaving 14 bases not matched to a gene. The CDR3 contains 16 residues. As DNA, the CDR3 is TGTGCCAGCTCCCTGGGGGGGGTCCTCAGCTCCTACGAGCAGTACTTC. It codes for CASSLGGVLSSYEQYF.

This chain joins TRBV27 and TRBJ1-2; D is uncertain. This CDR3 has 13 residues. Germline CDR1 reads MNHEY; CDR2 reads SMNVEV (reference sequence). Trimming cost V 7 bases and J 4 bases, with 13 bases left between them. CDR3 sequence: CASTDPGGYGYTF. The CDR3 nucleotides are TGTGCCAGCACAGATCCGGGAGGCTATGGCTACACCTTC.

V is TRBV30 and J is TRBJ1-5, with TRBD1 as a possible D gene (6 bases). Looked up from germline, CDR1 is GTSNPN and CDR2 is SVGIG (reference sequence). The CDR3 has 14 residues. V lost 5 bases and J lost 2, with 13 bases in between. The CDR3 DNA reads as TGTGCCTGGGGGGCAGGGGTGGGCAATCAGCCCCAGCATTTT. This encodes CAWGAGVGNQPQHF.

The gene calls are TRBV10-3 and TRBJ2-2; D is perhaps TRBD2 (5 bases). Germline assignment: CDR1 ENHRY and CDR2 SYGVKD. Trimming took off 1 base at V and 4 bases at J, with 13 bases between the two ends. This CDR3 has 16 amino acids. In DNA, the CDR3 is TGTGCCATCAGTGAGTTCGGGAAAGGGAGCACCGGGGAGCTGTTTTTT. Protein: CAISEFGKGSTGELFF.

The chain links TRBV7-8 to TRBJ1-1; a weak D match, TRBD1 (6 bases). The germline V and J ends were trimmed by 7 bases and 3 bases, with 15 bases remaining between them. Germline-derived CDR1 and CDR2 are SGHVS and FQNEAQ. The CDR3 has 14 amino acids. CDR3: CASNRGGADTEAFF. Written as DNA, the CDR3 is TGTGCCAGCAATCGGGGGGGCGCCGACACTGAAGCTTTCTTT.

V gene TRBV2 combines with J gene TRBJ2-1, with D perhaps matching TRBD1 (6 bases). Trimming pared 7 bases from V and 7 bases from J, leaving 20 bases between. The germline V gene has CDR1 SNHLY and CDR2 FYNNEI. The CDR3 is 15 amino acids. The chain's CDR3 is CASTLKQGVLNEQFF. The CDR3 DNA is TGTGCCAGCACCTTGAAACAGGGAGTCCTAAATGAGCAGTTCTTC.

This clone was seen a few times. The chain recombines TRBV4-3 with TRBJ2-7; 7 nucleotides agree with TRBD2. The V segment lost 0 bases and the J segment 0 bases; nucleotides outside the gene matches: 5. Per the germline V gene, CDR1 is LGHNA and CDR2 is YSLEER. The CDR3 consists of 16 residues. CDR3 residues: CASSQDWGGGSYEQYF. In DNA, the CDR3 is TGCGCCAGCAGCCAAGATTGGGGCGGGGGCTCCTACGAGCAGTACTTC.

CDR3 in DNA: TGCAGCGGGCAGGGACAGTTAACCTACAATGAGCAGTTCTTC. Translated, it gives CSGQGQLTYNEQFF. The chain has TRBV29-1 and TRBJ2-1; 7 bases match TRBD1. The ends lost 7 bases at V and 2 bases at J; junction bases unmatched: 8. The CDR3 has 14 amino acids. CDR1 and CDR2 from the germline V gene are SQVTM and ANQGSEA.

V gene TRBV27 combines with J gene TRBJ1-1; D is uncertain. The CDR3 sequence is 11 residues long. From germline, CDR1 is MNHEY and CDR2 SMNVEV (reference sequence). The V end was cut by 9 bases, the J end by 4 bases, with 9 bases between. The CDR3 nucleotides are TGTGCCAGAATCAGTCTCACTGAAGCTTTCTTT. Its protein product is CARISLTEAFF.

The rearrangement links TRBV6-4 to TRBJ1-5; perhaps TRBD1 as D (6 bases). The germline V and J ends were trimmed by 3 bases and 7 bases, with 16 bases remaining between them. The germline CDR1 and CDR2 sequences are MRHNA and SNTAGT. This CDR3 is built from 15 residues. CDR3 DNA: TGTGCCAGCAGTGAACAGGGTCTTAATGGACAGCCCCAGCATTTT. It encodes CASSEQGLNGQPQHF.

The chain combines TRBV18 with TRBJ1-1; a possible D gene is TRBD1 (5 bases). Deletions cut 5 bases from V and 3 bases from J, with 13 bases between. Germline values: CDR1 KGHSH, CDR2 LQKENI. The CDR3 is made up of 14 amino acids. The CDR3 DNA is TGTGCCAGCTCATTTCAGGGTCAGGACACTGAAGCTTTCTTT. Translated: CASSFQGQDTEAFF.

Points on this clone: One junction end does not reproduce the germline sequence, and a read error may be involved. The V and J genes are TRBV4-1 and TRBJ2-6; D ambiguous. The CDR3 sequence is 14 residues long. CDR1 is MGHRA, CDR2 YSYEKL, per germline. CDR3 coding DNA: TGCGCCAGTAGCCGGAGCGTAGGGGCCAACGTCCTGACTTTC. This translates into CASSRSVGANVLTF.

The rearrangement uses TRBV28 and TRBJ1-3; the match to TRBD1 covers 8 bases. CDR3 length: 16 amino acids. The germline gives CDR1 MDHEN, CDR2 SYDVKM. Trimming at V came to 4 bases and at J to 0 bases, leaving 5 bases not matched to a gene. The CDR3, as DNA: TGTGCCAGCAGTTCGGGACAGGTCATCTCTGGAAACACCATATATTTT. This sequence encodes CASSSGQVISGNTIYF.

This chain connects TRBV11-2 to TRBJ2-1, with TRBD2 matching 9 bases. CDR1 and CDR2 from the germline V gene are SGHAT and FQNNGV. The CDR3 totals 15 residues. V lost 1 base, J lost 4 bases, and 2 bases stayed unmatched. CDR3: CASSLVAGAYNEQFF. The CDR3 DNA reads TGTGCCAGCAGCTTAGTAGCGGGAGCTTACAATGAGCAGTTCTTC. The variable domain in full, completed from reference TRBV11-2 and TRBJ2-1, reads EAGVAQSPRYKIIEKRQSVAFWCNPISGHATLYWYQQILGQGPKLLIQFQNNGVVDDSQLPKDRFSAERLKGVDSTLKIQPAKLEDSAVYLCASSLVAGAYNEQFFGPGTRLTVL.